This note documents a single T cell receptor (beta chain) sequence. The V end was cut by 0 bases, the J end by 6 bases, with 15 bases between. Germline V gives CDR1 SGHTA, CDR2 FQGNSA. The CDR3 has 16 amino acids. 60 Vbeta and 13 Jbeta primers were used in PCR. Here immunoSEQ multiplex PCR was the method, and the copy in TCRdb shows in-frame clones only, minus some. The sample records 140,000 or so clones, approximately 72% being singletons. The data are from a study of cytomegalovirus exposure and HLA in healthy donors. V is TRBV7-2 and J is TRBJ1-5; TRBD1 is a possible D gene (5 bases). Sequencing input: PBMCs. The sequence was obtained from a man in his forties or fifties in good health and CMV-seronegative. The CDR3 bases are TGTGCCAGCAGCTTAGCGCCGATCAGGGCAGGTCAGCCCCAGCATTTT. This codes for CASSLAPIRAGQPQHF.